This entry is about one T cell receptor (beta chain). Antigen specificity is unknown. Donors comprised only Caucasian adults living in Nashville, Tennessee. The data derive from a study of shared clonotypes between healthy human individuals. Study findings and constraints: Blood alone was sampled, and tissue repertoires likely differ. Shared across several donors were roughly 5% of the naive CD4 clonotypes. Rarefaction analysis demonstrated incomplete sorted-subset sequencing notwithstanding large depth.

The table came from immunoSEQ multiplex PCR; TCRdb's copy has only in-frame clones and leaves some out. Among 1,500,000 or so clones listed, approximately 98.5% were seen once. CDR3 length: 14 residues. Trimming removed 1 base at V and 4 bases at J, with 8 bases between. CDR1 MGHRA and CDR2 YSYEKL come from the germline V gene. This receptor was obtained from a man aged 25-40 years in good health. This chain links TRBV4-1 with TRBJ1-5; TRBD1 might be the D (5 bases). The material sequenced was naive CD4+ T cells sorted from blood. Subset defined: CD45RA+ positively selected. The chain's CDR3 is CASSQVRANQPQHF. CDR3 DNA sequence: TGCGCCAGCAGCCAAGTCAGGGCTAATCAGCCCCAGCATTTT.